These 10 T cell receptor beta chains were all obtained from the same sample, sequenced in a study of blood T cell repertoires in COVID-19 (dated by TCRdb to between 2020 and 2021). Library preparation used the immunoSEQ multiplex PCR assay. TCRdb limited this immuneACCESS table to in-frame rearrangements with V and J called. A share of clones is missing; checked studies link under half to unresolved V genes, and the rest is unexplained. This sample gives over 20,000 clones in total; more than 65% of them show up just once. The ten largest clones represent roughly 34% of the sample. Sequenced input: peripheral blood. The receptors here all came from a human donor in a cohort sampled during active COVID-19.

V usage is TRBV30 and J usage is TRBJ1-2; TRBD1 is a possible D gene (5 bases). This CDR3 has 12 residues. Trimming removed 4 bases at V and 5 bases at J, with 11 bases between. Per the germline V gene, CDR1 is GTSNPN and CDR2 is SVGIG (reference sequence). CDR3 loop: CAWITTAYGYTF. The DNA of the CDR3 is TGTGCCTGGATAACGACAGCATATGGCTACACCTTC.

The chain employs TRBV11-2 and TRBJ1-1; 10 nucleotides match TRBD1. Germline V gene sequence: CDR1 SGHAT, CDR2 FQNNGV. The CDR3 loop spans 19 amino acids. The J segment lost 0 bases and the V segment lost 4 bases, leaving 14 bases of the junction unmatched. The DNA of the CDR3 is TGTGCCAGCAGCTCGAAGTACCCCCCGGGACAGGGGTTGAACACTGAAGCTTTCTTT. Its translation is CASSSKYPPGQGLNTEAFF.

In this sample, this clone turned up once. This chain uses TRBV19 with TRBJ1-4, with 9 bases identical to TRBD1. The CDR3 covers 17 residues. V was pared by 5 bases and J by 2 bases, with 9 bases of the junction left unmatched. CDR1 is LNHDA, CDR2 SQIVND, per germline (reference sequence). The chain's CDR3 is CASSAGTGRRTNEKLFF. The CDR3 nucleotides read TGTGCCAGTAGTGCTGGGACAGGGAGGAGGACTAATGAAAAACTGTTTTTT. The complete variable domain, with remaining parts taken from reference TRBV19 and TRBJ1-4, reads DGGITQSPKYLFRKEGQNVTLSCEQNLNHDAMYWYRQDPGQGLRLIYYSQIVNDFQKGDIAEGYSVSREKKESFPLTVTSAQKNPTAFYLCASSAGTGRRTNEKLFFGSGTQLSVL.

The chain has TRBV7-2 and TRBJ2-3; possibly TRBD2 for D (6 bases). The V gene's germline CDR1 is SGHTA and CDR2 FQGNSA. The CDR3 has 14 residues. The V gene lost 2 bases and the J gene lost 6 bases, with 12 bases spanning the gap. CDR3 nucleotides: TGTGCCAGCAGCTTAACGGTCGGAGGGGATACGCAGTATTTT. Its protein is CASSLTVGGDTQYF.

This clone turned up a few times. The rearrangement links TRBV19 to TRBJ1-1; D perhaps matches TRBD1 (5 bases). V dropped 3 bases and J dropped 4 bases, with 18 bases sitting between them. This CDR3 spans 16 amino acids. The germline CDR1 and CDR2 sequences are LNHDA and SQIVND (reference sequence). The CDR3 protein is CASSMSLGPGGTEAFF. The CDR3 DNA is TGTGCCAGTAGTATGAGTTTGGGGCCAGGCGGCACTGAAGCTTTCTTT. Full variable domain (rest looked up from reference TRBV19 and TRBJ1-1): DGGITQSPKYLFRKEGQNVTLSCEQNLNHDAMYWYRQDPGQGLRLIYYSQIVNDFQKGDIAEGYSVSREKKESFPLTVTSAQKNPTAFYLCASSMSLGPGGTEAFFGQGTRLTVV.

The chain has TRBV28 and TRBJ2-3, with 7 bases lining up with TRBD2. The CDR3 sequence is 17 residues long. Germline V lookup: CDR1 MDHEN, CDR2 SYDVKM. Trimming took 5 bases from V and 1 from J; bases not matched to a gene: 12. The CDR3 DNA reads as TGTGCCAGCAGTCCTGGGACTATTAGGATTCGCACAGATACGCAGTATTTT. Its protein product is CASSPGTIRIRTDTQYF.

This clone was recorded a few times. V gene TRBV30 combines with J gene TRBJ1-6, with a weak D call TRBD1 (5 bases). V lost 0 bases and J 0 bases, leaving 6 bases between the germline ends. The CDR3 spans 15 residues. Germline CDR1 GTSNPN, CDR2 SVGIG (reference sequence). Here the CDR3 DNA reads TGTGCCTGGAGTGTGGGGGGCTCCTATAATTCACCCCTCCACTTT. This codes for CAWSVGGSYNSPLHF.

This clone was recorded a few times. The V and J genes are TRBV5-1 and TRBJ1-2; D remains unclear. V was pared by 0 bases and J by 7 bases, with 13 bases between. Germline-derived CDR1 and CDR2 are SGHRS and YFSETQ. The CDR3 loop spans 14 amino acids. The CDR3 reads CASSLVGSPGGYTF. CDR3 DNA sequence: TGCGCCAGCAGCTTGGTAGGGAGTCCTGGTGGCTACACCTTC.

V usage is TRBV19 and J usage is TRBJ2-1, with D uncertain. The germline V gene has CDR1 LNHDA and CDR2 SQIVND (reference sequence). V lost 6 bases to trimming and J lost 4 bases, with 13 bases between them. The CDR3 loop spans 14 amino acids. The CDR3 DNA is TGTGCCAGTAGCGCGTCAGGTCCTTACAATGAGCAGTTCTTC. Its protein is CASSASGPYNEQFF.

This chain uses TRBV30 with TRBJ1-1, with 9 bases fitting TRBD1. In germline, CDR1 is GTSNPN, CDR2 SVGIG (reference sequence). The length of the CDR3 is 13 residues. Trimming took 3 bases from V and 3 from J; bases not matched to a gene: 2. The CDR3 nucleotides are TGTGCCTGGAGACGGGACAGGGACACTGAAGCTTTCTTT. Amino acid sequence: CAWRRDRDTEAFF.